The next 11 T cell receptor beta chains were all read from a single sample in a study of regulatory T cells in long-lasting Graves disease. As for time point: newly diagnosed GD, antithyroid drugs for less than 3 months. With RNA extracted from PBMCs as input, the TCR library was made. Library construction for TCR beta used iRepertoire HTBI primers and Arm-PCR of CDR3 regions. Using its own MiXCR run on the multiplex PCR reads, TCRdb lists one record per CDR3 protein. The sample records approximately 540,000 distinct CDR3 sequences, around 11% being singletons. This sample also belongs to another study, concerning T cells in Graves' hyperthyroidism and ophthalmopathy.

The sequences come from peripheral blood mononuclear cells (PBMCs), collected at new diagnosis, from a patient treated with antithyroid drugs. These receptors were obtained from a woman between 25 and 40 years old with Graves disease.

The chain combines TRBV20-1 with TRBJ2-1, with 7 bases that match TRBD2. Germline CDR1 is DFQATT and CDR2 is SNEGSKA (reference sequence). The CDR3 runs to 13 residues. Unmatched junction bases numbered 8, after V lost 0 bases and J lost 12 bases. The CDR3 sequence: CSAREIVPGGQFF. CDR3 DNA: TGCAGTGCTAGAGAAATTGTACCGGGGGGGCAGTTCTTC.

The J gene is TRBJ2-7, the V gene TRBV14; D remains ambiguous. Germline V gives CDR1 SGHDN, CDR2 FVKESK. The CDR3 is 14 amino acids. Trimming took off 1 base at V and 3 bases at J, with 10 bases between the two ends. The CDR3 bases are TGTGCCAGCAGCCAAGCAACTCGAAACTACGAGCAGTACTTC. Amino acid sequence: CASSQATRNYEQYF.

The sample holds one count of this clonotype. A read error may explain this, as a much larger clone is one base away. The V and J genes are TRBV3-1 and TRBJ2-5; D gene uncertain. CDR1 and CDR2 from the germline V gene are LGHDT and YNNKEL (reference sequence). This CDR3 is built from 15 residues. Trimming shortened V by 2 bases and J by 2 bases, and 12 bases separated the two germline ends. The DNA for the CDR3 is TGTGCCAGCAGCCAAATCTCCCTAGTTCAAGAGACCCAGTACTTC. Amino acids: CASSQISLVQETQYF.

In this sample, this clonotype turned up many times. The CDR3 protein is CSAGQGSNYGYTF. For the CDR3, the DNA is TGCAGTGCTGGACAGGGATCTAACTATGGCTACACCTTC. The rearrangement uses TRBV20-1 and TRBJ1-2, with 8 bases fitting TRBD1. The V segment lost 5 bases and the J segment 0 bases; nucleotides outside the gene matches: 2. CDR3 length: 13 amino acids. Germline CDR1 is DFQATT and CDR2 is SNEGSKA (reference sequence).

This clonotype was seen many times. The chain carries TRBV30 and TRBJ1-1; D is uncertain. CDR1 and CDR2 from the germline V gene are GTSNPN and SVGIG (reference sequence). This CDR3 has 14 amino acids. V lost 0 bases and J 4 bases, leaving 12 bases between the germline ends. CDR3 in amino acids: CAWSVTITSTEAFF. The CDR3 coding sequence is TGTGCCTGGAGTGTTACAATAACGAGCACTGAAGCTTTCTTT.

Ten or more counts support this clonotype. This rearrangement joins TRBV11-1 to TRBJ2-1; TRBD2 aligns across 8 bases. CDR3 length: 15 residues. Germline-derived CDR1 and CDR2 are SGHAT and FQDESV (reference sequence). V was pared by 6 bases and J by 4 bases, with 8 bases of the junction left unmatched. The CDR3, as DNA: TGTGCCAGCAGTCGAAGCCAGCGGGAGTACAATGAGCAGTTCTTC. The encoded protein is CASSRSQREYNEQFF.

The J gene is TRBJ2-3, the V gene TRBV28; 8 positions match TRBD2. Trimming cost V 3 bases and J 0 bases; bases outside gene matches: 5. CDR3 length: 16 amino acids. Germline V lookup: CDR1 MDHEN, CDR2 SYDVKM. CDR3 protein: CASSFNSGDSTDTQYF. Written as DNA, the CDR3 is TGTGCCAGCAGTTTCAATAGCGGGGATAGCACAGATACGCAGTATTTT.

The table lists this clonotype with many counts. V usage is TRBV20-1 and J usage is TRBJ1-1, with TRBD1 as a possible D gene (5 bases). The V end was cut by 3 bases, the J end by 0 bases, with 8 bases between. The germline gives CDR1 DFQATT, CDR2 SNEGSKA (reference sequence). This CDR3 comprises 13 residues. CDR3 amino acids: CSASKDMNTEAFF. The CDR3 bases are TGCAGTGCTAGTAAGGACATGAACACTGAAGCTTTCTTT.

The CDR3 sequence is CASNRGGTYNEQFF. CDR3 bases: TGTGCCAGCAACCGAGGAGGGACCTACAATGAGCAGTTCTTC. The J gene is TRBJ2-1, the V gene TRBV6-1; a weak D match, TRBD2 (6 bases). The CDR3 runs 14 residues. V was clipped by 7 bases and J by 2 bases, with 12 bases between them. Germline CDR1 is MNHNS and CDR2 is SASEGT.

This clonotype was observed at least ten times. The chain joins TRBV2 to TRBJ1-1; D is ambiguous. Trimming stripped 2 bases from V and 0 bases from J, with 13 bases between. The germline V gene encodes CDR1 SNHLY and CDR2 FYNNEI. There are 16 residues in the CDR3. In DNA, the CDR3 is TGTGCCAGCAGTGAACTGGGGAACAGCTTGAACACTGAAGCTTTCTTT. This gives the protein CASSELGNSLNTEAFF.

Many counts were recorded for this clonotype. The rearrangement links TRBV6-2 or TRBV6-3 to TRBJ2-7; TRBD2 matches 9 bases. CDR1 and CDR2 from the germline V gene are MNHEY and SVGEGT. Unmatched junction bases numbered 7, after V lost 6 bases and J lost 4 bases. The CDR3 spans 14 residues. The CDR3 loop is CASRTAGGRYEQYF. CDR3 sequence (DNA): TGTGCCAGCAGAACAGCGGGAGGAAGGTACGAGCAGTACTTC.